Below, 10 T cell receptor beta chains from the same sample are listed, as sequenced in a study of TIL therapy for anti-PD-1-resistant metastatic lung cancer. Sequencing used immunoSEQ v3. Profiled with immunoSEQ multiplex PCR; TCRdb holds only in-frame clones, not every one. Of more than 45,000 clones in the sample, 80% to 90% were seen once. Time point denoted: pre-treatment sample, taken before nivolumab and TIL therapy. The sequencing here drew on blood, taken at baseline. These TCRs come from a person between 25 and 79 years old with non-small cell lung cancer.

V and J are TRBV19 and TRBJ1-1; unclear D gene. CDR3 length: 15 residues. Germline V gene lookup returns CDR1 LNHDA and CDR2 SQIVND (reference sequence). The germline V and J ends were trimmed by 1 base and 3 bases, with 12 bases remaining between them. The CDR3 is CASSIGAQVDTEAFF. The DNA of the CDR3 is TGTGCCAGTAGTATAGGGGCGCAGGTCGACACTGAAGCTTTCTTT.

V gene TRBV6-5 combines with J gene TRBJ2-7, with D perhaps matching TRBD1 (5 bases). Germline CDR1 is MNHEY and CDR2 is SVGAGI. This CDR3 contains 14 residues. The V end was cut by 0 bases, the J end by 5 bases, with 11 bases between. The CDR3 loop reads CASSYSGRGHEQYF. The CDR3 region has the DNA TGTGCCAGCAGTTACTCCGGAAGGGGCCACGAGCAGTACTTC.

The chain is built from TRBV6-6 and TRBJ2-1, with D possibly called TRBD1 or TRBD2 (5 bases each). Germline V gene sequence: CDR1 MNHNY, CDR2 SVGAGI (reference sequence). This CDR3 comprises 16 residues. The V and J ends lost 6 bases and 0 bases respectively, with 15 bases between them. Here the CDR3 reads CASSPGSGSSYNEQFF. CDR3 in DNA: TGTGCCAGCAGCCCAGGGAGCGGTAGCTCCTACAATGAGCAGTTCTTC.

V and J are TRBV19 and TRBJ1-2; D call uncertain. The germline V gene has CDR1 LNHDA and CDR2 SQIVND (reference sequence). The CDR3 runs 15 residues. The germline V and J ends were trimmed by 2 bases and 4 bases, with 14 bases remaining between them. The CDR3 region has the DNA TGTGCCAGTAGTATAAATCTTCGAGGGAGCTATGGCTACACCTTC. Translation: CASSINLRGSYGYTF.

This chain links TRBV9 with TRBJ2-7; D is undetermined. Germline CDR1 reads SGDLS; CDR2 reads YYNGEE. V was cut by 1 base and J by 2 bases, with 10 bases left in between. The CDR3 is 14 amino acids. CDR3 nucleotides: TGTGCCAGCAGCGTAAACAGTCTACCCTACGAGCAGTACTTC. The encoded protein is CASSVNSLPYEQYF.

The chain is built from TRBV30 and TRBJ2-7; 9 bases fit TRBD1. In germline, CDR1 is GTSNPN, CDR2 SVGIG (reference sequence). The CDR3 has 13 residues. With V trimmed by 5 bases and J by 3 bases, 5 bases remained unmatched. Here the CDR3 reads CAWGDRDFYEQYF. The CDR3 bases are TGTGCCTGGGGGGACAGGGACTTCTACGAGCAGTACTTC.

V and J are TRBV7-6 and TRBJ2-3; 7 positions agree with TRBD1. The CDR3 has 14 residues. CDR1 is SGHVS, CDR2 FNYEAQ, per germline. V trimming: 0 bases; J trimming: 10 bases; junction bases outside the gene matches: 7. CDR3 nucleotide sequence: TGTGCCAGCAGCTTAGCGGGCCGACAGGGTTCGCAGTATTTT. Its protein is CASSLAGRQGSQYF.

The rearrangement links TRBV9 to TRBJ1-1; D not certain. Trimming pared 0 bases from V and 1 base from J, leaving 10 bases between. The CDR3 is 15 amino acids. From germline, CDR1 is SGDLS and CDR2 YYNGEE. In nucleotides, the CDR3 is TGTGCCAGCAGCGTAGAGTGGAGTTCGAACACTGAAGCTTTCTTT. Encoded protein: CASSVEWSSNTEAFF. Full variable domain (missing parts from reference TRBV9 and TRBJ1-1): DSGVTQTPKHLITATGQRVTLRCSPRSGDLSVYWYQQSLDQGLQFLIQYYNGEERAKGNILERFSAQQFPDLHSELNLSSLELGDSALYFCASSVEWSSNTEAFFGQGTRLTVV.

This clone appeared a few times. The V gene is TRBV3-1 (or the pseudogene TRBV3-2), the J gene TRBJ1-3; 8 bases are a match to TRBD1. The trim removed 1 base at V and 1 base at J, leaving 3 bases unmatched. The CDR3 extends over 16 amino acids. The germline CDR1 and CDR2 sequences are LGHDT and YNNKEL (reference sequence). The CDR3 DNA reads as TGTGCCAGCAGCCAAGGGACAGGGTTGTCTGGAAACACCATATATTTT. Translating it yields CASSQGTGLSGNTIYF.

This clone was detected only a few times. This CDR3 reads CAWTGHPGRTGELFF. For the CDR3, the DNA is TGTGCCTGGACGGGACACCCTGGGAGGACCGGGGAGCTGTTTTTT. The rearrangement links TRBV30 to TRBJ2-2, with D tentatively TRBD1 or TRBD2 (6 bases each). The V end lost 4 bases, the J end lost 5 bases, and 17 bases lay between the germline ends. This CDR3 has 15 amino acids. Germline V lookup: CDR1 GTSNPN, CDR2 SVGIG (reference sequence).